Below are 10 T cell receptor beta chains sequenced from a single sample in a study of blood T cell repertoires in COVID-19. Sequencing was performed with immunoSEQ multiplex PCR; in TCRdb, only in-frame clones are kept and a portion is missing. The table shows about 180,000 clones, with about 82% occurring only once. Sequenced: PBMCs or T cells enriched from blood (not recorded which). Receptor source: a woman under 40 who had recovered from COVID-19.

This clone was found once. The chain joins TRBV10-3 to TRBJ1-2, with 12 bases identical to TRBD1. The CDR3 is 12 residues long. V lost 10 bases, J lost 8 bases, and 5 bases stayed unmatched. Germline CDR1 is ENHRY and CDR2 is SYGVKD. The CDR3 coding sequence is TGTGCCACGGGACAGGGGGCGCTGGGCTACACCTTC. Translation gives CATGQGALGYTF.

The CDR3 region has the DNA TGTGCCTGTGGACAGGGGGCAGCTGGCTACACCTTC. It is translated as CACGQGAAGYTF. The V and J genes are TRBV30 and TRBJ1-2; 11 nucleotides agree with TRBD1. The V and J ends lost 6 bases and 7 bases, in that order; junction bases with no gene match: 4. This CDR3 spans 12 amino acids. Germline CDR1 reads GTSNPN; CDR2 reads SVGIG (reference sequence). The full variable domain, with the rest looked up from reference TRBV30 and TRBJ1-2, is SQTIHQWPATLVQPVGSPLSLECTVEGTSNPNLYWYRQAAGRGLQLLFYSVGIGQISSEVPQNLSASRPQDRQFILSSKKLLLSDSGFYLCACGQGAAGYTFGSGTRLTVV.

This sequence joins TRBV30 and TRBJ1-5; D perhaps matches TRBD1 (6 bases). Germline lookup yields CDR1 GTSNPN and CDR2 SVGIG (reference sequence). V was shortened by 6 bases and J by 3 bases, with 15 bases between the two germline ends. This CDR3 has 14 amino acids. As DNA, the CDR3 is TGTGCCTGTGGGGGCAGGGCGACCAATCAGCCCCAGCATTTT. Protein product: CACGGRATNQPQHF.

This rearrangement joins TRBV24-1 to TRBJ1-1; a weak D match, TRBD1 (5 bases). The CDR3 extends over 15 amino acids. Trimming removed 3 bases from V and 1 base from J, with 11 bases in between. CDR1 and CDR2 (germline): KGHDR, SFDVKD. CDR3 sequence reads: CATSDTGTGNTEAFF. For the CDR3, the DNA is TGTGCCACCAGTGATACCGGGACTGGGAACACTGAAGCTTTCTTT.

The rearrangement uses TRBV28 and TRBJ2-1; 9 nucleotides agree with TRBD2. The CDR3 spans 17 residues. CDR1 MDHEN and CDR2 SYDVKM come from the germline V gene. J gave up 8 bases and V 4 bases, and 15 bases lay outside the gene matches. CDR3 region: CASSYRVSSGNWDEQFF. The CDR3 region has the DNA TGTGCCAGCAGTTACCGAGTCTCTAGCGGGAATTGGGATGAGCAGTTCTTC.

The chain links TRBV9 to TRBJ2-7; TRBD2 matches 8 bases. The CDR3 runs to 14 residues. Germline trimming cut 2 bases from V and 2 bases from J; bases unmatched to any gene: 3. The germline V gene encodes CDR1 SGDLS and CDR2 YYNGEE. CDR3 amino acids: CASSVSGVAYEQYF. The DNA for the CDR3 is TGTGCCAGCAGCGTTAGCGGGGTCGCCTACGAGCAGTACTTC.

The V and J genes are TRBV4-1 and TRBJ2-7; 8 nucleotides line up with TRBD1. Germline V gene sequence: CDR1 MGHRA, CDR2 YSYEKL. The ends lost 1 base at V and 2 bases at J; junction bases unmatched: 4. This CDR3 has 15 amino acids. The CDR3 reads CASSQAQGQAYEQYF. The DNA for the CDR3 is TGCGCCAGCAGCCAAGCTCAGGGACAGGCCTACGAGCAGTACTTC.

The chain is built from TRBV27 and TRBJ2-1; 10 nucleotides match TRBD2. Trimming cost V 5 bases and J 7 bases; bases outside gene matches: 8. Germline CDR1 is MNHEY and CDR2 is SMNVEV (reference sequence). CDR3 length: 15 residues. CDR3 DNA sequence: TGTGCCAGCAGTCCCACTAGCGGGGTTGAGAATGAGCAGTTCTTC. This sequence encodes CASSPTSGVENEQFF.

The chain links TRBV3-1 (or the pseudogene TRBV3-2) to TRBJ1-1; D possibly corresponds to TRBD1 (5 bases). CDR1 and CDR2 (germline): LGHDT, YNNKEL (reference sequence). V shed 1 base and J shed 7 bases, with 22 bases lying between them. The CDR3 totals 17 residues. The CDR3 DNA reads TGTGCCAGCAGCCAAGGACTCGGGCGGGGCGGAGTAGGTGAAGCTTTCTTT. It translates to CASSQGLGRGGVGEAFF.

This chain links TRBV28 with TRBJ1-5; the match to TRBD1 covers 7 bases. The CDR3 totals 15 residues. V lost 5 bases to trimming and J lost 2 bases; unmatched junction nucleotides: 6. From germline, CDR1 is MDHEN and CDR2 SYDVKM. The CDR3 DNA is TGTGCCAGCAGTCAACGGACAGGCGGCAATCAGCCCCAGCATTTT. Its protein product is CASSQRTGGNQPQHF.